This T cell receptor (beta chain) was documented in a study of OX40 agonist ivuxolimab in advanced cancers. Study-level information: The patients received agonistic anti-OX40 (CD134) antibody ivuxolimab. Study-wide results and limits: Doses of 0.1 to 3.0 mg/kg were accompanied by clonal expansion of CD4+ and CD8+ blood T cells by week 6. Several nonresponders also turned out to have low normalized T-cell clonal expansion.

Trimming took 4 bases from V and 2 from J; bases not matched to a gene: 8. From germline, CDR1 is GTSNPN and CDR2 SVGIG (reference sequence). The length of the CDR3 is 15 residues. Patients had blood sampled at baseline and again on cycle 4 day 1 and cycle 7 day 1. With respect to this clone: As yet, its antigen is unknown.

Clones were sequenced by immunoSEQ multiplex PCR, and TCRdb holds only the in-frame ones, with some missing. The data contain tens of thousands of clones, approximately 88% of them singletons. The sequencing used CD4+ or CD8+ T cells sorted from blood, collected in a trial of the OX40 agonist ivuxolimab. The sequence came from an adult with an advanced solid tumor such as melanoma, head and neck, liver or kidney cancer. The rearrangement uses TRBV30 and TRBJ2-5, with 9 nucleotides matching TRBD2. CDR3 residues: CAWNRKRGAQETQYF. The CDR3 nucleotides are TGTGCCTGGAATCGGAAGCGGGGGGCTCAAGAGACCCAGTACTTC.